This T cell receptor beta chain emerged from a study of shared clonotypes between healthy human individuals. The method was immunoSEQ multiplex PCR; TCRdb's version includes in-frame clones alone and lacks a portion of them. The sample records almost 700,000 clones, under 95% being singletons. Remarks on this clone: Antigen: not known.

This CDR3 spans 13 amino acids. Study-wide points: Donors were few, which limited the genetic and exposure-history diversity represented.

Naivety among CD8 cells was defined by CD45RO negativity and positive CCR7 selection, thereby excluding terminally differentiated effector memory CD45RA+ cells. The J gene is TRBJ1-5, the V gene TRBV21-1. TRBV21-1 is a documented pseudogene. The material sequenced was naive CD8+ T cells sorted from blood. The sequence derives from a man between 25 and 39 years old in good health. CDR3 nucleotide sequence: TGTGCCAGCAGCAAAGATAGCAATCAGCCCCAGCATTTT. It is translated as CASSKDSNQPQHF.